This TCR beta chain was captured in a study of T cell responses to AZD1222 COVID-19 vaccine. Study findings and constraints: Donors were chiefly white British, with a greater number of females, and clonal diversity was perhaps underestimated. Sampling captured repertoires only after the peak T cell response. Variant regions that are unmutated are reportedly the target of nearly half of spike-specific TCRs.

Germline CDR1 reads MNHGY; CDR2 reads SVAAGI. CDR3 length: 14 amino acids. The V gene end was trimmed by 4 bases and the J gene end by 8 bases; junction bases not matched to a gene: 5. Sequenced by immunoSEQ multiplex PCR; TCRdb stores in-frame clones only, minus some. The repertoire holds about 140,000 clones, with approximately 93% as singletons. Notes on this clone: Its target is unknown.

This TCR was sampled from an adult in good health. The gene calls are TRBV6-9 and TRBJ1-6, with 7 bases aligning to TRBD1. The specimen was peripheral blood, collected on day 0 of MenACWY control vaccination. CDR3 sequence reads: CASSLGGADSPLHF. DNA of the CDR3: TGTGCCAGCAGTTTAGGGGGCGCGGATTCACCCCTCCACTTT.